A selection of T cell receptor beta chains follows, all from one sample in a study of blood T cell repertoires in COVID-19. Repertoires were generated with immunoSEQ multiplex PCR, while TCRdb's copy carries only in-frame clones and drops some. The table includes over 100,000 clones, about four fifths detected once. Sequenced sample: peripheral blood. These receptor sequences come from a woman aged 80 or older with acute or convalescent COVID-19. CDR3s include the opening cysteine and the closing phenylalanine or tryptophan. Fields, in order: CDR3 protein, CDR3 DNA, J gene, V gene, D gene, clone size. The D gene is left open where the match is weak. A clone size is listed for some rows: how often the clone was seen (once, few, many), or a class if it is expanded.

cdr3_aa: CASSPFALGDNQPQHF; cdr3_nt: TGTGCCAGCAGTCCATTCGCTCTGGGAGATAATCAGCCCCAGCATTTT; j_call: TRBJ1-5; v_call: TRBV27; d_call: -; clone_size: -
cdr3_aa: CASSSLTSGRVSTDTQYF; cdr3_nt: TGTGCCAGCAGCTCTTTGACTAGCGGGAGGGTCAGCACAGATACGCAGTATTTT; j_call: TRBJ2-3; v_call: TRBV7-2; d_call: TRBD2; clone_size: -
cdr3_aa: CASSQDSEIRGGYTF; cdr3_nt: TGCGCCAGCAGCCAAGATTCCGAAATTCGGGGAGGCTACACCTTC; j_call: TRBJ1-2; v_call: TRBV4-3; d_call: -; clone_size: -
cdr3_aa: CASSLGLLQETQYF; cdr3_nt: TGTGCCAGCAGTTTGGGACTATTACAAGAGACCCAGTACTTC; j_call: TRBJ2-5; v_call: TRBV28; d_call: TRBD2; clone_size: -
cdr3_aa: CASSQDSTAGDVTDTQYF; cdr3_nt: TGCGCCAGCAGCCAAGACTCAACGGCGGGAGACGTTACAGATACGCAGTATTTT; j_call: TRBJ2-3; v_call: TRBV4-1; d_call: TRBD2; clone_size: -
cdr3_aa: CASSYMTGEETQYF; cdr3_nt: TGTGCCAGCAGCTACATGACAGGAGAAGAGACCCAGTACTTC; j_call: TRBJ2-5; v_call: TRBV5-5; d_call: -; clone_size: -
cdr3_aa: CASSPRDRDNTEAFF; cdr3_nt: TGTGCCAGCAGCCCTCGGGACAGGGACAACACTGAAGCTTTCTTT; j_call: TRBJ1-1; v_call: TRBV9; d_call: TRBD1; clone_size: -
cdr3_aa: CASKITATADYEQYF; cdr3_nt: TGTGCCAGCAAAATCACTGCGACAGCTGACTACGAGCAGTACTTC; j_call: TRBJ2-7; v_call: TRBV18; d_call: -; clone_size: -
cdr3_aa: CASSSATVLYNEQFF; cdr3_nt: TGTGCCAGCAGTTCGGCGACAGTCCTCTACAATGAGCAGTTCTTC; j_call: TRBJ2-1; v_call: TRBV6-2/TRBV6-3; d_call: -; clone_size: -
cdr3_aa: CASRHQTQGYNYGYTF; cdr3_nt: TGTGCCAGCAGACACCAGACCCAGGGATACAACTATGGCTACACCTTC; j_call: TRBJ1-2; v_call: TRBV5-6; d_call: -; clone_size: -
cdr3_aa: CASRPQGFPYNEQFF; cdr3_nt: TGTGCCAGCAGACCGCAGGGATTCCCTTACAATGAGCAGTTCTTC; j_call: TRBJ2-1; v_call: TRBV28; d_call: -; clone_size: few
cdr3_aa: CASSSYSRVQETQYF; cdr3_nt: TGCGCCAGCAGCTCGTACTCGCGGGTCCAAGAGACCCAGTACTTC; j_call: TRBJ2-5; v_call: TRBV5-1; d_call: -; clone_size: -
cdr3_aa: CASSPVEPSNTEAFF; cdr3_nt: TGTGCCAGCTCACCAGTTGAGCCAAGCAACACTGAAGCTTTCTTT; j_call: TRBJ1-1; v_call: TRBV18; d_call: -; clone_size: -
cdr3_aa: CASSLARGRQETQYF; cdr3_nt: TGTGCCAGCAGCTTAGCTAGAGGGCGCCAAGAGACCCAGTACTTC; j_call: TRBJ2-5; v_call: TRBV7-6; d_call: -; clone_size: -
cdr3_aa: CASSLAWQGGRVYGYTF; cdr3_nt: TGTGCCAGCAGCTTGGCGTGGCAGGGGGGTCGGGTCTATGGCTACACCTTC; j_call: TRBJ1-2; v_call: TRBV5-6; d_call: TRBD1; clone_size: -
cdr3_aa: CASSERGLGQETQYF; cdr3_nt: TGTGCCAGCAGCGAGCGGGGACTAGGACAAGAGACCCAGTACTTC; j_call: TRBJ2-5; v_call: TRBV9; d_call: TRBD2; clone_size: -
cdr3_aa: CASSLTPAGNQPQHF; cdr3_nt: TGTGCCAGCAGCTTAACCCCGGCGGGCAATCAGCCCCAGCATTTT; j_call: TRBJ1-5; v_call: TRBV11-2; d_call: -; clone_size: -
cdr3_aa: CASSYSLAEPNTGELFF; cdr3_nt: TGTGCCAGCAGTTACTCGCTAGCGGAACCGAACACCGGGGAGCTGTTTTTT; j_call: TRBJ2-2; v_call: TRBV6-2/TRBV6-3; d_call: TRBD2; clone_size: -
cdr3_aa: CASSLEGQGSDEQYF; cdr3_nt: TGCGCCAGCAGCTTGGAGGGACAGGGGAGCGACGAGCAGTACTTC; j_call: TRBJ2-7; v_call: TRBV5-1; d_call: TRBD1; clone_size: -
cdr3_aa: CASKNRGRGITEAFF; cdr3_nt: TGTGCCAGCAAAAACAGGGGGCGCGGGATCACTGAAGCTTTCTTT; j_call: TRBJ1-1; v_call: TRBV25-1; d_call: TRBD1; clone_size: -
cdr3_aa: CATSDEGQDLNQPQHF; cdr3_nt: TGTGCCACCAGTGATGAGGGACAGGACCTCAATCAGCCCCAGCATTTT; j_call: TRBJ1-5; v_call: TRBV24-1; d_call: TRBD1; clone_size: -
cdr3_aa: CASSLSSDTQYF; cdr3_nt: TGTGCCAGCAGCTTATCGTCCGATACGCAGTATTTT; j_call: TRBJ2-3; v_call: TRBV7-2; d_call: -; clone_size: -
cdr3_aa: CASSLMAGQETQYF; cdr3_nt: TGTGCCAGCAGCTTAATGGCTGGCCAAGAGACCCAGTACTTC; j_call: TRBJ2-5; v_call: TRBV7-3; d_call: -; clone_size: -
cdr3_aa: CASSPPGGLRETQYF; cdr3_nt: TGTGCCAGCAGCCCCCCCGGGGGGCTAAGGGAGACCCAGTACTTC; j_call: TRBJ2-5; v_call: TRBV6-5; d_call: -; clone_size: -
cdr3_aa: CASRSTGDPNTEAFF; cdr3_nt: TGTGCCAGCAGGTCAACAGGGGACCCAAACACTGAAGCTTTCTTT; j_call: TRBJ1-1; v_call: TRBV11-3; d_call: TRBD1; clone_size: -
cdr3_aa: CASSVGSGTNEQYF; cdr3_nt: TGTGCCAGCAGCGTCGGTAGCGGGACCAACGAGCAGTACTTC; j_call: TRBJ2-7; v_call: TRBV9; d_call: TRBD2; clone_size: -
cdr3_aa: CASSTGLAGGHGEQFF; cdr3_nt: TGTGCCAGCAGCACAGGACTAGCGGGGGGCCATGGTGAGCAGTTCTTC; j_call: TRBJ2-1; v_call: TRBV5-8; d_call: TRBD2; clone_size: -
cdr3_aa: CASRPGQDQPQHF; cdr3_nt: TGTGCCAGCCGACCGGGACAGGATCAGCCCCAGCATTTT; j_call: TRBJ1-5; v_call: TRBV9; d_call: TRBD1; clone_size: -
cdr3_aa: CASSLNRGDTQYF; cdr3_nt: TGCGCCAGCAGCCTGAACAGGGGAGATACGCAGTATTTT; j_call: TRBJ2-3; v_call: TRBV5-1; d_call: TRBD1; clone_size: -
cdr3_aa: CASSHQGGTNEKLFF; cdr3_nt: TGTGCCAGCAGCCACCAAGGGGGAACTAATGAAAAACTGTTTTTT; j_call: TRBJ1-4; v_call: TRBV3-1/TRBV3-2; d_call: -; clone_size: once
cdr3_aa: CASSHRTNTDTQYF; cdr3_nt: TGTGCCAGCAGCCACCGGACTAACACAGATACGCAGTATTTT; j_call: TRBJ2-3; v_call: TRBV3-1/TRBV3-2; d_call: -; clone_size: -
cdr3_aa: CASSVDRGLEIQYF; cdr3_nt: TGCGCCAGCAGTGTAGACAGAGGCCTAGAAATCCAGTATTTT; j_call: TRBJ2-3; v_call: TRBV10-1; d_call: -; clone_size: -
cdr3_aa: CAWSLKASDTQYF; cdr3_nt: TGTGCCTGGAGTCTTAAAGCATCAGATACGCAGTATTTT; j_call: TRBJ2-3; v_call: TRBV30; d_call: -; clone_size: -
cdr3_aa: CASSESPRQFF; cdr3_nt: TGTGCCAGCAGTGAAAGCCCCCGTCAGTTCTTC; j_call: TRBJ2-1; v_call: TRBV6-1; d_call: -; clone_size: -
cdr3_aa: CASGGRASNTDTQYF; cdr3_nt: TGTGCCAGTGGCGGGAGGGCCTCTAACACAGATACGCAGTATTTT; j_call: TRBJ2-3; v_call: TRBV7-9; d_call: TRBD2; clone_size: -
cdr3_aa: CSVKGAYEQYF; cdr3_nt: TGCAGTGTCAAGGGGGCCTACGAGCAGTACTTC; j_call: TRBJ2-7; v_call: TRBV20-1; d_call: -; clone_size: -
cdr3_aa: CASSRTGYSNQPQHF; cdr3_nt: TGTGCCAGCAGCCGGACAGGGTATAGCAATCAGCCCCAGCATTTT; j_call: TRBJ1-5; v_call: TRBV7-8; d_call: TRBD1; clone_size: -
cdr3_aa: CAQQAGQGDYEQYF; cdr3_nt: TGCGCCCAGCAGGCGGGACAGGGGGACTACGAGCAGTACTTC; j_call: TRBJ2-7; v_call: TRBV23-1; d_call: TRBD1; clone_size: -
cdr3_aa: CASISSGRRQTGELFF; cdr3_nt: TGTGCCAGCATTAGCTCGGGGAGACGCCAAACCGGGGAGCTGTTTTTT; j_call: TRBJ2-2; v_call: TRBV21-1; d_call: -; clone_size: -
cdr3_aa: CASSSSPRGLGDTQYF; cdr3_nt: TGTGCCAGCAGCTCAAGCCCCAGGGGGCTGGGAGATACGCAGTATTTT; j_call: TRBJ2-3; v_call: TRBV7-7; d_call: TRBD1; clone_size: -
cdr3_aa: CASSHPPRYRENIQYF; cdr3_nt: TGTGCCAGTAGTCACCCCCCCAGGTACCGCGAAAACATTCAGTACTTC; j_call: TRBJ2-4; v_call: TRBV19; d_call: -; clone_size: -
cdr3_aa: CASSYFGGTEAFF; cdr3_nt: TGTGCCAGCAGTTACTTCGGGGGCACTGAAGCTTTCTTT; j_call: TRBJ1-1; v_call: TRBV6-2/TRBV6-3; d_call: -; clone_size: -
cdr3_aa: CASSAAGEYEKLFF; cdr3_nt: TGTGCCAGCTCAGCGGCTGGAGAATATGAAAAACTGTTTTTT; j_call: TRBJ1-4; v_call: TRBV18; d_call: -; clone_size: -
cdr3_aa: CASSDISGGTQYF; cdr3_nt: TGTGCCAGCAGCGATATTTCAGGGGGTACGCAGTATTTT; j_call: TRBJ2-3; v_call: TRBV2; d_call: TRBD1; clone_size: few
cdr3_aa: CACDDLTGSSYNSPLHF; cdr3_nt: TGTGCCTGTGACGACCTTACAGGGTCTTCCTATAATTCACCCCTCCACTTT; j_call: TRBJ1-6; v_call: TRBV30; d_call: -; clone_size: few
cdr3_aa: CASSSGQGGETQYF; cdr3_nt: TGCGCCAGCAGCTCCGGACAGGGAGGAGAGACCCAGTACTTC; j_call: TRBJ2-5; v_call: TRBV5-1; d_call: TRBD1; clone_size: -
cdr3_aa: CASSIGTGSISGELFF; cdr3_nt: TGTGCCAGCAGCATTGGGACAGGGAGTATCTCCGGGGAGCTGTTTTTT; j_call: TRBJ2-2; v_call: TRBV25-1; d_call: TRBD1; clone_size: -
cdr3_aa: CASRTGPGELFF; cdr3_nt: TGTGCCAGCAGAACAGGCCCCGGGGAGCTGTTTTTT; j_call: TRBJ2-2; v_call: TRBV6-6; d_call: -; clone_size: -